This record looks at one T cell receptor (beta chain) sequence and its context. As originally analysed: Reference gene primer amplification gave estimated nucleated cell counts. Clones were read by immunoSEQ multiplex PCR, and TCRdb kept only the in-frame ones, dropping some. The DNA gave D and trimming, while V, J and clone size come from that table. The table records approximately 170,000 clones, around 82% of them present only once. This CDR3 is 11 amino acids long. Per germline, CDR1 SGHDN and CDR2 FVKESK. With 4 bases removed from V and 6 bases from J, the gap between germline ends came to 7 bases. The sample originates from a study of blood T cell repertoires in COVID-19. At the level of the study: The cDNA or gDNA used as material had been derived from T cells, B-cell-depleted T cells, or PBMCs.

The sample comprised peripheral blood. This sequence originates from a woman in her 70s who had recovered from COVID-19. The chain has TRBV14 and TRBJ2-7; D perhaps matches TRBD2 (6 bases). This chain's CDR3 is CASSLGGEQYF. The CDR3 bases are TGTGCCAGCAGCCTGGGAGGCGAGCAGTACTTC. The entire variable domain, with the rest obtained from reference TRBV14 and TRBJ2-7, is as follows: EAGVTQFPSHSVIEKGQTVTLRCDPISGHDNLYWYRRVMGKEIKFLLHFVKESKQDESGMPNNRFLAERTGGTYSTLKVQPAELEDSGVYFCASSLGGEQYFGPGTRLTVT.